This TCR beta chain was obtained from a study of cytotoxic CD8 clonotypes in ibrutinib-treated CLL. Study summary: The patients, around 12 relapsed/refractory and approximately 15 treatment-naive, included around 17 who were IGHV unmutated. Per sample, productive templates averaged 255,043 and productive rearrangements averaged approximately 100,000.

Broader study findings: Whereas clonality rose at ibrutinib response, it declined toward baseline at progression.

The sequencing depth, 1 in 200,000 to 1 in 1 million T cells, was the target. Profiled with immunoSEQ multiplex PCR; TCRdb holds only in-frame clones, not every one. Of about 160,000 clones listed, roughly 86% are singletons. Between the trimmed V and J ends, which lost 0 bases and 3 bases, there was a span of 9 bases. The CDR3 sequence is 14 residues long. Per germline, CDR1 SGHNT and CDR2 YYREEE (reference sequence). As to this clone: What it binds is unknown. The sample contains more than one DNA sequence encoding this CDR3.

The receptor comes from a human donor with chronic lymphocytic leukemia. The material was PBMCs, obtained after 12 months of ibrutinib treatment. The chain links TRBV5-4 to TRBJ2-5, with D unresolved. The chain's CDR3 is CASSLASTEETQYF. As DNA, the CDR3 is TGTGCCAGCAGCTTGGCCAGTACAGAAGAGACCCAGTACTTC. The complete variable domain, with remaining parts taken from reference TRBV5-4 and TRBJ2-5, reads ETGVTQSPTHLIKTRGQQVTLRCSSQSGHNTVSWYQQALGQGPQFIFQYYREEENGRGNFPPRFSGLQFPNYSSELNVNALELDDSALYLCASSLASTEETQYFGPGTRLLVL.